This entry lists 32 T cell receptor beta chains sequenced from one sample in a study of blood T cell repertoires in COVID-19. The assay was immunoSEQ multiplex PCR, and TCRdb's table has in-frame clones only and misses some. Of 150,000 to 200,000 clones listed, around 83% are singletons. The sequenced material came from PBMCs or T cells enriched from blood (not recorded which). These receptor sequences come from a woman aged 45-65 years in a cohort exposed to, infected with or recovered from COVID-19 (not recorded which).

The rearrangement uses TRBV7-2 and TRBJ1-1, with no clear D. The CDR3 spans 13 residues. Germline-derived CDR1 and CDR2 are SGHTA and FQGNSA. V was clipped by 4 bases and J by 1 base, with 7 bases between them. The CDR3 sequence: CASSSVRNTEAFF. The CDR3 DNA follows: TGTGCCAGCAGCTCAGTACGGAACACTGAAGCTTTCTTT. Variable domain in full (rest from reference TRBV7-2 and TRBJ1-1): GAGVSQSPSNKVTEKGKDVELRCDPISGHTALYWYRQSLGQGLEFLIYFQGNSAPDKSGLPSDRFSAERTGGSVSTLTIQRTQQEDSAVYLCASSSVRNTEAFFGQGTRLTVV.

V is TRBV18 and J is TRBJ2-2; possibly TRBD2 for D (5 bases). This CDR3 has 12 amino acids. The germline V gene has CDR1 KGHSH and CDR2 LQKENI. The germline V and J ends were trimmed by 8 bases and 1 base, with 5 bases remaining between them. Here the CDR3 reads CASRGNTGELFF. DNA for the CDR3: TGTGCCAGCCGGGGGAACACCGGGGAGCTGTTTTTT.

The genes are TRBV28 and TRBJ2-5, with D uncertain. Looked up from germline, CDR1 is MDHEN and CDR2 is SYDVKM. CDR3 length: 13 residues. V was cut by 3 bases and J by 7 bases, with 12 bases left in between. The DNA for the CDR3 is TGTGCCAGCAGTTTTGTGGCTCTTGGGACCCAGTACTTC. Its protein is CASSFVALGTQYF.

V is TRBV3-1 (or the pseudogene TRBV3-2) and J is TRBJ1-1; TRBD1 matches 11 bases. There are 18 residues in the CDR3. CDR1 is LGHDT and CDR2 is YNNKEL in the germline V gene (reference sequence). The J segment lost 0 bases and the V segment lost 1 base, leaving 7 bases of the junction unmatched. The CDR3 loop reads CASSQAGTGGVLNTEAFF. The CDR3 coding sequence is TGTGCCAGCAGCCAAGCTGGGACAGGGGGTGTTTTGAACACTGAAGCTTTCTTT.

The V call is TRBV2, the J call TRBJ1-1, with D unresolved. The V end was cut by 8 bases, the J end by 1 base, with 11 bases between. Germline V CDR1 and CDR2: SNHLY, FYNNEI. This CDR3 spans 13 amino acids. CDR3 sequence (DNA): TGTGCCAGCCTCTTGGGGAGGAACACTGAAGCTTTCTTT. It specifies CASLLGRNTEAFF.

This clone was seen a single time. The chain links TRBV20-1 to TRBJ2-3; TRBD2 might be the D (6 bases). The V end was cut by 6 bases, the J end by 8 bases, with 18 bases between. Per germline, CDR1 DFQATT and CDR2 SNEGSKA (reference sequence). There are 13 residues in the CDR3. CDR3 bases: TGCAGTGCCAGTAGCGGAAAACACGCTACGCAGTATTTT. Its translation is CSASSGKHATQYF.

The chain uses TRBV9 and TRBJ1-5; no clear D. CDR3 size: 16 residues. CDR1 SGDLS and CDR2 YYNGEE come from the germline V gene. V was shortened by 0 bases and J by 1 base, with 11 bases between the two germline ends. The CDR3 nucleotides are TGTGCCAGCAGCGTAGGACTGGGAGGCAGCAATCAGCCCCAGCATTTT. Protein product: CASSVGLGGSNQPQHF.

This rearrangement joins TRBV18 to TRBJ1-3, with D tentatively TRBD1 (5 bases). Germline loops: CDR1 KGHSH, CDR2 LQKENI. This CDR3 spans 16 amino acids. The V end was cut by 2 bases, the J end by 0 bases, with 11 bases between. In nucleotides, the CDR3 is TGTGCCAGCTCACCAAGCAGGGCGGCCTCTGGAAACACCATATATTTT. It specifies CASSPSRAASGNTIYF.

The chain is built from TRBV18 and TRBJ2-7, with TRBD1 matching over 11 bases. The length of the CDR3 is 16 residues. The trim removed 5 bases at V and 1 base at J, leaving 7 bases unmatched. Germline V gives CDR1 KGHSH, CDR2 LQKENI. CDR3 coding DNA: TGTGCCAGCTCAACCCCGGGACAGGGGGGGTCCTACGAGCAGTACTTC. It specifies CASSTPGQGGSYEQYF.

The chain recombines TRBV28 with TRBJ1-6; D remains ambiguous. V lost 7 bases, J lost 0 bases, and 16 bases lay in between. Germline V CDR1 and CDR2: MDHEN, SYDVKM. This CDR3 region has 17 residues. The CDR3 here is CASTGVRKSSYNSPLHF. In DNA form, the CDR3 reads TGTGCCAGCACCGGGGTACGGAAGAGCTCCTATAATTCACCCCTCCACTTT.

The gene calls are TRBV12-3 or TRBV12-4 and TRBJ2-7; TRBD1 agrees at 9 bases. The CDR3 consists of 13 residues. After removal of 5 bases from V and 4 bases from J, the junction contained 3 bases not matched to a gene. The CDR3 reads CASSPDRGYEQYF. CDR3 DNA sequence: TGTGCCAGCAGTCCGGACAGGGGATACGAGCAGTACTTC.

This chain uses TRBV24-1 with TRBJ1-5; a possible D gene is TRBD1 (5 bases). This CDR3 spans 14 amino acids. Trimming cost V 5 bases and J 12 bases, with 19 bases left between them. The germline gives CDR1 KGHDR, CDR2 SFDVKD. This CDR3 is CATSGVMDKTIQHF. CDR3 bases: TGTGCCACCAGTGGCGTCATGGACAAAACAATCCAGCATTTT.

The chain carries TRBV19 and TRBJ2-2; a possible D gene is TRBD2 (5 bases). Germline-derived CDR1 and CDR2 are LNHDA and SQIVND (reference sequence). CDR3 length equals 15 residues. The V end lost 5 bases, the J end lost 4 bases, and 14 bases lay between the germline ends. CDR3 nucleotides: TGTGCCAGTAGTGAATTCCTAGCTCCCACCGGGGAGCTGTTTTTT. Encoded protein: CASSEFLAPTGELFF.

The CDR3 bases are TGCGCCAGCAGCCCTTGGGGTAGCGGACGCACCGGGGAGCTGTTTTTT. Amino acid sequence: CASSPWGSGRTGELFF. This chain connects TRBV4-1 to TRBJ2-2; D is possibly TRBD2 (6 bases). The V end lost 4 bases, the J end lost 4 bases, and 16 bases lay between the germline ends. The CDR3 runs 16 residues. Germline V gene data show CDR1 as MGHRA and CDR2 as YSYEKL.

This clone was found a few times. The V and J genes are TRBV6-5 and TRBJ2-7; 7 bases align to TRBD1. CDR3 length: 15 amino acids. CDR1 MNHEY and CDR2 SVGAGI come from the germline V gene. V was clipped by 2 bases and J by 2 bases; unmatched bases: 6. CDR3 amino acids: CASSYDRDSTYEQYF. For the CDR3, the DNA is TGTGCCAGCAGTTACGACAGGGACAGTACCTACGAGCAGTACTTC.

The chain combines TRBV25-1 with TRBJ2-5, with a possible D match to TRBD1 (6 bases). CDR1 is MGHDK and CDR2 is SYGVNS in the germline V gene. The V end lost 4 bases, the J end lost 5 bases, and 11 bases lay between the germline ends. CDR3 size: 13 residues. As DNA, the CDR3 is TGTGCCAGCAGTGCCAGGGGTGGGGAGACCCAGTACTTC. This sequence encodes CASSARGGETQYF.

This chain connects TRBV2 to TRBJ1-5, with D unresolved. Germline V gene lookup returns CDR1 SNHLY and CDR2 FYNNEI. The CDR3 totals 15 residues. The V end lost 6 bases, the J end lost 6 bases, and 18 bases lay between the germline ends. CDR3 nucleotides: TGTGCCAGCAGCGTCCGGGAGGGATTGGGTCAGCCCCAGCATTTT. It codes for CASSVREGLGQPQHF.

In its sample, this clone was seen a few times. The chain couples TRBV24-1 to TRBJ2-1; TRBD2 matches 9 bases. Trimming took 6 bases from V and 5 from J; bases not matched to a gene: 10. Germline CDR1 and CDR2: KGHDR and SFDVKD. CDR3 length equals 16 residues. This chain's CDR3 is CATSLSRTSVDNEQFF. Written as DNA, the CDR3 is TGTGCCACCAGTTTGTCTAGGACTAGCGTGGACAATGAGCAGTTCTTC.

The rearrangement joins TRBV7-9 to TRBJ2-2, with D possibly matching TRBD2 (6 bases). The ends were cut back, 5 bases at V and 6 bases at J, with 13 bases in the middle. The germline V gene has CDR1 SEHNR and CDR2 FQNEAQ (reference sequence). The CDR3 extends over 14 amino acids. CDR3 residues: CASSRRDSPGELFF. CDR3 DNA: TGTGCCAGCAGCCGCCGGGACTCTCCCGGGGAGCTGTTTTTT.

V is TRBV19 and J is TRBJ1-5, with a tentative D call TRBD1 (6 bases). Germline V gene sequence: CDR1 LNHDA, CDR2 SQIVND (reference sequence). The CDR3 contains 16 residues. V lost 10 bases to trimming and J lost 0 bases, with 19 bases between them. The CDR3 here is CATQLIGTLSNQPQHF. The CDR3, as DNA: TGTGCCACCCAACTAATAGGGACACTTAGCAATCAGCCCCAGCATTTT.

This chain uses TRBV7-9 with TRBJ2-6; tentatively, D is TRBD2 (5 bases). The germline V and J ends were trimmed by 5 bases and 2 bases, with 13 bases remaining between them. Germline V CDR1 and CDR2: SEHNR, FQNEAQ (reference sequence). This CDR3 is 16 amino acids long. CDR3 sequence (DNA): TGTGCCAGCAGCCAACCCGTGGGAGCTGGGGCCAACGTCCTGACTTTC. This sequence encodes CASSQPVGAGANVLTF.

The CDR3 loop is CASSLMGQGEKLFF. CDR3 sequence (DNA): TGTGCCAGCAGCTTAATGGGCCAGGGAGAAAAACTGTTTTTT. The chain is built from TRBV7-2 and TRBJ1-4; TRBD1 is a possible D gene (5 bases). V lost 2 bases to trimming and J lost 8 bases, with 12 bases between them. The CDR3 runs 14 residues. Per the germline V gene, CDR1 is SGHTA and CDR2 is FQGNSA.

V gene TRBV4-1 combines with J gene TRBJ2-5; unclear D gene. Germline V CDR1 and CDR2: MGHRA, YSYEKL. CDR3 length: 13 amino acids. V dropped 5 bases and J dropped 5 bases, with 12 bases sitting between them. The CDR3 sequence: CASSWAGSETQYF. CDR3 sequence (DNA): TGCGCCAGCAGCTGGGCTGGTTCCGAGACCCAGTACTTC.

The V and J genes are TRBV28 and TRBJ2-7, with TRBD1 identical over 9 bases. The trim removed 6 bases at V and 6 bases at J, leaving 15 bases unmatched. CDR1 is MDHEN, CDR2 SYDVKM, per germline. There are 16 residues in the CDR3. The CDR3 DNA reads TGTGCCAGCAGCCCGGTCGGGTACGGGACAGGGTCCGAGCAGTACTTC. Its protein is CASSPVGYGTGSEQYF.

The CDR3 coding sequence is TGCGCCAGCAGCTTAGACGGGGGGCGACTGGGTGAAAAACTGTTTTTT. It yields the protein CASSLDGGRLGEKLFF. The chain employs TRBV5-1 and TRBJ1-4; D is possibly TRBD1 (6 bases). CDR3 length: 16 residues. Trimming took off 2 bases at V and 7 bases at J, with 18 bases between the two ends. The germline V gene encodes CDR1 SGHRS and CDR2 YFSETQ. Using reference TRBV5-1 and TRBJ1-4 for the parts outside the CDR3, the full variable domain is KAGVTQTPRYLIKTRGQQVTLSCSPISGHRSVSWYQQTPGQGLQFLFEYFSETQRNKGNFPGRFSGRQFSNSRSEMNVSTLELGDSALYLCASSLDGGRLGEKLFFGSGTQLSVL.

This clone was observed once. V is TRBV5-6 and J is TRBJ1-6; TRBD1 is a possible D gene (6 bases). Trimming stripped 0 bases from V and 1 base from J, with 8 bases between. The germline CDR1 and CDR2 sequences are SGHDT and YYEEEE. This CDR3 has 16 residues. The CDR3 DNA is TGTGCCAGCAGCTTGGATCAGGGGTCCTATAATTCACCCCTCCACTTT. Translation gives CASSLDQGSYNSPLHF.

The CDR3 DNA reads as TGTGCCAGCAGCTTAGATATGGGGGGACCCCAGCATTTT. This encodes CASSLDMGGPQHF. This chain connects TRBV7-9 to TRBJ1-5; the D gene is possibly TRBD1 (5 bases). V dropped 1 base and J dropped 10 bases, with 11 bases sitting between them. Per germline, CDR1 SEHNR and CDR2 FQNEAQ (reference sequence). CDR3 size: 13 residues.

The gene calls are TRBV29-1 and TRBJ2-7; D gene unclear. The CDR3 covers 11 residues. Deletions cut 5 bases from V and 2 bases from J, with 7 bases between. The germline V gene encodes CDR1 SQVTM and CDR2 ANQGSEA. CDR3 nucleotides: TGCAGCGTTTCTGAGACCTACGAGCAGTACTTC. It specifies CSVSETYEQYF.

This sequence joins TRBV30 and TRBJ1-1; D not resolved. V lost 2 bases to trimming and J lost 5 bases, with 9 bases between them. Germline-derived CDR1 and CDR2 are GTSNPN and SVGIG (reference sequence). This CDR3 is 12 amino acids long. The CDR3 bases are TGTGCCTGGAGTCCTCTCGGGACTGAAGCTTTCTTT. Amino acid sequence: CAWSPLGTEAFF.

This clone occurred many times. The CDR3 DNA reads TGCGCCAGCAGTGAGTCTCCGGGGAATAGCAATCAGCCCCAGCATTTT. The encoded protein is CASSESPGNSNQPQHF. This sequence joins TRBV10-2 and TRBJ1-5; D is ambiguous. Trimming cost V 0 bases and J 0 bases, with 9 bases left between them. This CDR3 is built from 16 residues. Germline CDR1 is WSHSY and CDR2 is SAAADI.

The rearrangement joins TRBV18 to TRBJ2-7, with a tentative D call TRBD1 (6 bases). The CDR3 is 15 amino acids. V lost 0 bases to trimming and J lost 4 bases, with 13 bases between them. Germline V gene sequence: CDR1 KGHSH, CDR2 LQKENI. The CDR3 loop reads CASSPPLGAKYEQYF. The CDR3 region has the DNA TGTGCCAGCTCACCACCGTTGGGGGCAAAATACGAGCAGTACTTC.

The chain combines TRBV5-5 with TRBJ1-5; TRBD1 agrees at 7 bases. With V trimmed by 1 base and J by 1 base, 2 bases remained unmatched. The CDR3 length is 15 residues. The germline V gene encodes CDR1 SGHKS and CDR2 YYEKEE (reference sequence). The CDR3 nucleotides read TGTGCCAGCAGCTTGACGACAGGGAGCAATCAGCCCCAGCATTTT. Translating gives CASSLTTGSNQPQHF.